Below, 29 T cell receptor beta chains from the same sample are listed, as sequenced in a study of control samples from healthy donors and cancer patients. Produced via immunoSEQ multiplex PCR; TCRdb's table is partial and in-frame only. This sample has 400,000 to 450,000 clones, with 80% to 95% found just once. Sequencing input: PBMCs. The receptor set was obtained from a man between 40 and 49 years old with head and neck cancer.

The chain joins TRBV29-1 to TRBJ2-1; D gene unclear. The germline V and J ends were trimmed by 5 bases and 3 bases, with 5 bases remaining between them. Per the germline V gene, CDR1 is SQVTM and CDR2 is ANQGSEA. The CDR3 has 11 residues. The CDR3 DNA sequence: TGCAGCGTTCGAAACTACAATGAGCAGTTCTTC. Protein: CSVRNYNEQFF.

This clone was seen a handful of times. The genes are TRBV5-1 and TRBJ2-5; no definite D call. The ends were cut back, 1 base at V and 3 bases at J, with 19 bases in the middle. Germline V gives CDR1 SGHRS, CDR2 YFSETQ. The CDR3 runs to 17 residues. CDR3 DNA sequence: TGCGCCAGCAGCTTGCGACCCAATGGGCGAGAAAAAGAGACCCAGTACTTC. The encoded protein is CASSLRPNGREKETQYF.

The chain has TRBV24-1 and TRBJ1-5; no definite D call. The germline V gene has CDR1 KGHDR and CDR2 SFDVKD. CDR3 length equals 14 residues. The V end was cut by 9 bases, the J end by 6 bases, with 17 bases between. The CDR3 DNA reads as TGTGCCACCGCACGTGCGGGCACGGGTCAGCCCCAGCATTTT. It is translated as CATARAGTGQPQHF.

This chain joins TRBV27 and TRBJ2-5; the D is unclear. The germline gives CDR1 MNHEY, CDR2 SMNVEV (reference sequence). Trimming cost V 3 bases and J 4 bases, with 9 bases left between them. The CDR3 runs to 13 residues. As DNA, the CDR3 is TGTGCCAGCAGTTTTGATTTCGGAGAGACCCAGTACTTC. As protein: CASSFDFGETQYF.

V and J are TRBV19 and TRBJ2-1, with 13 bases matching TRBD2. CDR1 is LNHDA and CDR2 is SQIVND in the germline V gene (reference sequence). The length of the CDR3 is 18 residues. Trimming removed 3 bases from V and 6 bases from J; junction bases left unmatched: 11. The CDR3 DNA sequence: TGTGCCAGTAGTATCTCTACTAGCGGGGGGGCAAGTGGCAATGAGCAGTTCTTC. Protein sequence: CASSISTSGGASGNEQFF.

In DNA, the CDR3 is TGTGCCAGCAGCCAAGATCTAGTTCGAGGATACAATGAGCAGTTCTTC. It specifies CASSQDLVRGYNEQFF. V usage is TRBV14 and J usage is TRBJ2-1; D gene uncertain. The CDR3 has 16 amino acids. The V end lost 0 bases, the J end lost 4 bases, and 13 bases lay between the germline ends. Germline V gene data show CDR1 as SGHDN and CDR2 as FVKESK.

The chain joins TRBV18 to TRBJ2-3, with D unclear. Trimming took off 4 bases at V and 14 bases at J, with 19 bases between the two ends. CDR1 is KGHSH and CDR2 is LQKENI in the germline V gene. This CDR3 spans 13 amino acids. The CDR3 is CASSQLSDPNPYF. Written as DNA, the CDR3 is TGTGCCAGCTCACAGCTGAGCGACCCTAATCCGTATTTT.

This clone was detected a few times. This sample includes further DNA sequences coding for the same CDR3. V is TRBV18 and J is TRBJ2-7; D remains unclear. CDR3 size: 13 residues. Trimming cost V 2 bases and J 1 base, with 6 bases left between them. Germline CDR1 is KGHSH and CDR2 is LQKENI. This CDR3 reads CASSPGPSYEQYF. CDR3 DNA sequence: TGTGCCAGCTCACCAGGACCTTCCTACGAGCAGTACTTC.

In DNA form, the CDR3 reads TGTGCCAGCAGCCGTGGGCCAGGGAAAGATACGCAGTATTTT. This translates into CASSRGPGKDTQYF. This chain uses TRBV7-3 with TRBJ2-3, with D perhaps TRBD1 (5 bases). The V gene lost 5 bases and the J gene lost 5 bases, with 14 bases spanning the gap. Germline V gene data show CDR1 as SGHTA and CDR2 as FQGTGA. CDR3 length: 14 residues.

This clone turned up a few times. The chain has TRBV19 and TRBJ2-1, with a tentative D call TRBD2 (6 bases). V was cut by 5 bases and J by 7 bases, with 12 bases left in between. Germline values: CDR1 LNHDA, CDR2 SQIVND (reference sequence). This CDR3 has 13 residues. CDR3 protein: CASSAWTMNEQFF. The CDR3, as DNA: TGTGCCAGTAGTGCCTGGACTATGAATGAGCAGTTCTTC.

The chain uses TRBV7-2 and TRBJ1-2, with D perhaps TRBD1 (6 bases). Germline CDR1 reads SGHTA; CDR2 reads FQGNSA. Trimming removed 1 base at V and 3 bases at J, with 12 bases between. The CDR3 loop spans 15 amino acids. The CDR3 DNA is TGTGCCAGCAGCTTAGAGCGGGGGCACCACTATGGCTACACCTTC. Protein product: CASSLERGHHYGYTF. Drawing the rest from reference TRBV7-2 and TRBJ1-2, the complete variable domain is GAGVSQSPSNKVTEKGKDVELRCDPISGHTALYWYRQSLGQGLEFLIYFQGNSAPDKSGLPSDRFSAERTGGSVSTLTIQRTQQEDSAVYLCASSLERGHHYGYTFGSGTRLTVV.

This chain connects TRBV5-4 to TRBJ2-3; D is possibly TRBD1 (6 bases). Germline V gene data show CDR1 as SGHNT and CDR2 as YYREEE (reference sequence). The V end was cut by 4 bases, the J end by 0 bases, with 15 bases between. The CDR3 extends over 16 amino acids. The CDR3 here is CASSLPGAHSTDTQYF. The CDR3 bases are TGTGCCAGCAGCCTGCCAGGGGCACATAGCACAGATACGCAGTATTTT.

The chain combines TRBV27 with TRBJ2-3; D gene ambiguous. CDR1 is MNHEY, CDR2 SMNVEV, per germline (reference sequence). V was clipped by 8 bases and J by 1 base, with 1 base between them. The CDR3 has 10 residues. The CDR3 DNA reads TGTGCCAGCGGCACAGATACGCAGTATTTT. Amino acid sequence: CASGTDTQYF.

The V and J genes are TRBV19 and TRBJ2-3; D is ambiguous. This CDR3 spans 13 amino acids. The ends were cut back, 5 bases at V and 2 bases at J, with 8 bases in the middle. Germline CDR1 reads LNHDA; CDR2 reads SQIVND (reference sequence). The CDR3 is CASSGDLTDTQYF. The CDR3 DNA reads TGTGCCAGTAGTGGAGACCTCACAGATACGCAGTATTTT.

The chain has TRBV4-1 and TRBJ1-1, with TRBD1 matching over 11 bases. V shed 3 bases and J 1 base; nucleotides not matched to a gene: 4. The CDR3 runs to 16 residues. CDR1 is MGHRA and CDR2 is YSYEKL in the germline V gene. Here the CDR3 DNA reads TGCGCCAGCAGCCATCCCGGGACAGGGGGGAACACTGAAGCTTTCTTT. Translated, it gives CASSHPGTGGNTEAFF.

CDR3 loop: CASRNTSSYEQYF. Written as DNA, the CDR3 is TGTGCCAGCAGAAACACGAGCTCCTACGAGCAGTACTTC. The rearrangement joins TRBV7-2 to TRBJ2-7; D gene ambiguous. The CDR3 is 13 residues long. CDR1 is SGHTA, CDR2 FQGNSA, per germline. Trimming removed 6 bases from V and 0 bases from J, with 9 bases in between.

The rearrangement uses TRBV19 and TRBJ2-1; 8 nucleotides match TRBD2. CDR3 length: 13 amino acids. The germline gives CDR1 LNHDA, CDR2 SQIVND (reference sequence). Losses at the gene ends were 9 bases for V and 8 bases for J; bases not matched to a gene: 9. The CDR3 region has the DNA TGTGCCAGCGGGACTAGAGTAGTGGATGAGCAGTTCTTC. Protein product: CASGTRVVDEQFF.

The chain links TRBV4-3 to TRBJ1-1; no clear D. V lost 3 bases and J 6 bases, leaving 20 bases between the germline ends. Germline CDR1 and CDR2: LGHNA and YSLEER. The CDR3 is 16 residues long. CDR3 sequence: CASSQGNQARLSEAFF. CDR3 nucleotide sequence: TGCGCCAGCAGCCAGGGGAATCAGGCGAGATTGTCTGAAGCTTTCTTT.

The chain couples TRBV25-1 to TRBJ2-7; possibly TRBD2 for D (6 bases). Deletions cut 4 bases from V and 5 bases from J, with 15 bases between. The CDR3 is made up of 14 amino acids. Germline-derived CDR1 and CDR2 are MGHDK and SYGVNS. CDR3: CASSAGTPGDEQYF. CDR3 DNA sequence: TGTGCCAGCAGTGCAGGTACACCGGGAGACGAGCAGTACTTC.

The chain recombines TRBV9 with TRBJ1-5; 7 bases map to TRBD1. The CDR3 spans 15 residues. V gave up 0 bases and J gave up 6 bases; unmatched junction bases: 6. The germline CDR1 and CDR2 sequences are SGDLS and YYNGEE. The CDR3 reads CASSVEGRGGQPQHF. For the CDR3, the DNA is TGTGCCAGCAGCGTAGAGGGCAGGGGGGGTCAGCCCCAGCATTTT.

The chain combines TRBV5-8 with TRBJ1-4; 7 bases fit TRBD1. V lost 4 bases to trimming and J lost 4 bases; unmatched junction nucleotides: 4. CDR3 length: 14 amino acids. Germline V gene data show CDR1 as SGHTS and CDR2 as YDEGEE. CDR3 coding DNA: TGTGCCAGCAGCCGGGGACAGCTTAATGAAAAACTGTTTTTT. Protein sequence: CASSRGQLNEKLFF.

The chain links TRBV27 to TRBJ1-5, with D perhaps matching TRBD1 (5 bases). Germline V gives CDR1 MNHEY, CDR2 SMNVEV (reference sequence). With 4 bases removed from V and 2 bases from J, the gap between germline ends came to 9 bases. The CDR3 is 14 residues long. CDR3 residues: CASSWQGGNQPQHF. The CDR3 DNA reads TGTGCCAGCAGTTGGCAGGGAGGCAATCAGCCCCAGCATTTT.

The chain has TRBV5-4 and TRBJ2-7; TRBD2 matches 10 bases. V was pared by 3 bases and J by 5 bases, with 8 bases of the junction left unmatched. This CDR3 has 15 residues. Germline V CDR1 and CDR2: SGHNT, YYREEE (reference sequence). CDR3 nucleotide sequence: TGTGCCAGCAGCTCGGCTAGCGGGAGCCCCAACGAGCAGTACTTC. The encoded protein is CASSSASGSPNEQYF.

Only one count was recorded for this clone. This rearrangement joins TRBV6-1 to TRBJ2-7; TRBD1 or TRBD2 may be the D gene (7 bases each). Trimming took off 3 bases at V and 6 bases at J, with 12 bases between the two ends. This CDR3 has 13 residues. Germline V gives CDR1 MNHNS, CDR2 SASEGT. CDR3 sequence reads: CASSEVRGGEQYF. DNA for the CDR3: TGTGCCAGCAGTGAGGTCAGGGGGGGCGAGCAGTACTTC.

This clone came up a few times. The chain is built from TRBV5-1 and TRBJ2-7, with 7 bases matching TRBD1. Germline CDR1 and CDR2: SGHRS and YFSETQ. The trim removed 5 bases at V and 4 bases at J, leaving 6 bases unmatched. This CDR3 is 13 amino acids long. CDR3 DNA sequence: TGCGCCAGCAGGGAACAGGGGCGATACGAGCAGTACTTC. As protein: CASREQGRYEQYF.

This chain connects TRBV19 to TRBJ1-5; tentatively, D is TRBD1 (5 bases). CDR1 and CDR2 (germline): LNHDA, SQIVND (reference sequence). Trimming left V 2 bases short and J 3 bases short, with 8 bases between. The CDR3 is made up of 14 amino acids. This CDR3 is CASSIRDANQPQHF. The CDR3 nucleotides read TGTGCCAGTAGTATAAGGGACGCCAATCAGCCCCAGCATTTT.

The chain links TRBV4-3 to TRBJ2-1; 7 bases line up with TRBD1. The CDR3 totals 15 residues. J was trimmed by 5 bases and V by 0 bases; bases with no gene match: 4. CDR1 and CDR2 (germline): LGHNA, YSLEER. The CDR3 DNA sequence: TGCGCCAGCAGCCAAGAGGTCGGACAGGACAATGAGCAGTTCTTC. This sequence encodes CASSQEVGQDNEQFF.

The chain recombines TRBV7-3 with TRBJ2-2; TRBD1 matches 7 bases. J lost 5 bases, V lost 6 bases, and 6 bases had no gene match. In germline, CDR1 is SGHTA, CDR2 FQGTGA. The CDR3 covers 14 residues. The CDR3 nucleotides read TGTGCCAGCAGACAGACAGGGCAAACCGGGGAGCTGTTTTTT. It translates to CASRQTGQTGELFF.

The chain links TRBV9 to TRBJ2-1, with 7 bases fitting TRBD1. The CDR3 extends over 14 amino acids. The germline CDR1 and CDR2 sequences are SGDLS and YYNGEE. Trimming removed 4 bases from V and 6 bases from J; junction bases left unmatched: 7. DNA for the CDR3: TGTGCCAGCAGCAACACAGGGGTGCGCAATGAGCAGTTCTTC. Its protein product is CASSNTGVRNEQFF.